This T cell receptor (beta chain) was obtained from a study of cytomegalovirus exposure and HLA in healthy donors. Study details: HLA-typed donors were the source of some 80 million unique TCRs, which an early data release held. Study findings and constraints: Across donors, presence/absence analyses took sequencing depth to be roughly uniform. In the analysis, some V segments, TRBV6-2 and TRBV6-3 included, were excluded as indistinguishable. A later look showed TCR association rates differing by HLA locus, highest for DRB1 and lowest for HLA-C.

CDR1 LNHDA and CDR2 SQIVND come from the germline V gene (reference sequence). This CDR3 is 14 amino acids long. PCR used 60 Vbeta primers and 13 Jbeta primers. Using immunoSEQ multiplex PCR, the repertoire was profiled, and TCRdb retains in-frame clones only, with some absent. The table shows roughly 160,000 clones, with 80% to 90% occurring only once. Turning to this clone: Its antigen remains unidentified. This probably arose from a read error, given a far larger clone one base away.

The specimen was PBMCs. This TCR was recovered from a man aged 18-30 years in good health and CMV-seropositive. This sequence joins TRBV19 and TRBJ2-5, with 11 positions matching TRBD1. TRBJ2-7 explains the end of the DNA better; the J call may be wrong. The CDR3 nucleotides read TGTGCCAGTAGTGCCGGGACAGGGGGCTACGAGCAGTACTTC. Translating it yields CASSAGTGGYEQYF.